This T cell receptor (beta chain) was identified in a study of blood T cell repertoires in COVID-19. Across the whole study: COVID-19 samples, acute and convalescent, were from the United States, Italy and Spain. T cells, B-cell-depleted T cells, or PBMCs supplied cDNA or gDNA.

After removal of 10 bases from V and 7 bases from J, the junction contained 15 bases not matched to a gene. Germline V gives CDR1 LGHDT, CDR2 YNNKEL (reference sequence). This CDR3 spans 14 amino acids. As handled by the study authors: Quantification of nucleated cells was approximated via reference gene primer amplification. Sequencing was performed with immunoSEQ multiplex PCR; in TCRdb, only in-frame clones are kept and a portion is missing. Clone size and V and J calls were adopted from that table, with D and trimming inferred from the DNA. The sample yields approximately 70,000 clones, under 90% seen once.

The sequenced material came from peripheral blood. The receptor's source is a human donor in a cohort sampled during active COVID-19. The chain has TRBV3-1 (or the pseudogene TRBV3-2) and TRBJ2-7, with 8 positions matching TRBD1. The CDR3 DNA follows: TGTGCCACCCGAGCTGGACAGGGAATGTGGGAGCAGTACTTC. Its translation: CATRAGQGMWEQYF.